Following are 25 T cell receptor beta chains from one sample sequenced in a study of T cell repertoires in cytomegalovirus infection. The antigens of these receptors remain unknown. TCRdb analysed the reads with MiXCR anew, one entry per CDR3 protein. The table includes 100,000 to 150,000 distinct CDR3 sequences, about 24% detected once. The material sequenced was PBMCs, sequenced either directly or after in vitro stimulation (not recorded which). These receptors all come from a human donor in good health (CMV status not recorded). Some clones in this sample may be carry-over from other donors' samples.

In its sample, this clonotype was seen a few times. The chain combines TRBV10-3 with TRBJ1-3, with a tentative D call TRBD1 (5 bases). This CDR3 comprises 12 residues. V gave up 10 bases and J gave up 3 bases, with 10 bases separating them. Germline-derived CDR1 and CDR2 are ENHRY and SYGVKD. CDR3 bases: TGTGCCAGCCAGGACATTGGAAACACCATATATTTT. Translation: CASQDIGNTIYF.

The V call is TRBV7-3, the J call TRBJ2-6; D call uncertain. Germline V gives CDR1 SGHTA, CDR2 FQGTGA. Trimming removed 5 bases at V and 2 bases at J, with 19 bases between. This CDR3 is 18 amino acids long. CDR3: CASSPLEKAFAGANVLTF. For the CDR3, the DNA is TGTGCCAGCAGCCCCTTGGAGAAAGCCTTCGCTGGGGCCAACGTCCTGACTTTC. Using reference TRBV7-3 and TRBJ2-6 for the parts outside the CDR3, the full variable domain is GAGVSQTPSNKVTEKGKYVELRCDPISGHTALYWYRQSLGQGPEFLIYFQGTGAADDSGLPNDRFFAVRPEGSVSTLKIQRTERGDSAVYLCASSPLEKAFAGANVLTFGAGSRLTVL.

There are a few counts of this clonotype. J is TRBJ2-7 and V is TRBV27; 9 bases are shared with TRBD1. There are 13 residues in the CDR3. With 5 bases clipped from V and 6 bases from J, the junction kept 5 bases outside the gene matches. Germline V gene sequence: CDR1 MNHEY, CDR2 SMNVEV (reference sequence). In nucleotides, the CDR3 is TGTGCCAGCAGTAAAGACAGGGGGGGCGAGCAGTACGTC. Encoded protein: CASSKDRGGEQYV.

This clonotype was counted many times. The V gene is TRBV6-2 or TRBV6-3, the J gene TRBJ2-1, with D perhaps TRBD2 (6 bases). Deletions cut 2 bases from V and 7 bases from J, with 15 bases between. Per the germline V gene, CDR1 is MNHEY and CDR2 is SVGEGT. This CDR3 contains 15 residues. The CDR3 protein is CASSYGTALGNEQFF. For the CDR3, the DNA is TGTGCCAGCAGTTACGGGACTGCCTTGGGGAATGAGCAGTTCTTC.

This clonotype was seen at least ten times. This chain links TRBV7-2 with TRBJ1-2; perhaps TRBD1 as D (6 bases). The germline gives CDR1 SGHTA, CDR2 FQGNSA. The CDR3 length is 13 residues. V lost 0 bases and J 10 bases, leaving 12 bases between the germline ends. This CDR3 is CASSLAEGVVYTF. In DNA form, the CDR3 reads TGTGCCAGCAGCTTAGCGGAGGGGGTGGTCTACACCTTC.

In this sample, this clonotype turned up a few times. The chain recombines TRBV6-6 with TRBJ2-1; TRBD2 matches 8 bases. Germline V lookup: CDR1 MNHNY, CDR2 SVGAGI (reference sequence). The V segment lost 5 bases and the J segment 8 bases; nucleotides outside the gene matches: 11. There are 15 residues in the CDR3. The CDR3 spells CASSQPGLVIYEQFF. The CDR3 DNA is TGTGCCAGCAGTCAACCGGGACTAGTAATATATGAGCAGTTCTTC.

Only a few counts were recorded for this clonotype. V and J are TRBV5-5 and TRBJ2-3, with 7 bases that match TRBD1. There are 13 residues in the CDR3. CDR1 and CDR2 (germline): SGHKS, YYEKEE (reference sequence). Trimming cost V 4 bases and J 4 bases; bases outside gene matches: 3. The chain's CDR3 is CASSDRVSDTQYF. In nucleotides, the CDR3 is TGTGCCAGCAGCGACAGGGTTTCAGATACGCAGTATTTT.

This clonotype was detected a few times. The rearrangement uses TRBV12-3 or TRBV12-4 and TRBJ1-5; the match to TRBD1 covers 7 bases. J was trimmed by 5 bases and V by 2 bases; bases with no gene match: 3. The CDR3 runs 14 residues. As DNA, the CDR3 is TGTGCCAGCAGTTTAAAAGGGGGCGATCAGCCCCAGCATTTT. Its protein is CASSLKGGDQPQHF.

This clonotype was seen only a few times. This chain uses TRBV9 with TRBJ2-2; a possible D gene is TRBD2 (6 bases). CDR3 length: 14 amino acids. Germline CDR1 SGDLS, CDR2 YYNGEE. Trimming left V 4 bases short and J 4 bases short, with 11 bases between. The CDR3 coding sequence is TGTGCCAGCAGCCTCACTAGCCCCACCGGGGAGCTGTTTTTT. This codes for CASSLTSPTGELFF. Looking up the rest from reference TRBV9 and TRBJ2-2 gives the full variable domain: DSGVTQTPKHLITATGQRVTLRCSPRSGDLSVYWYQQSLDQGLQFLIQYYNGEERAKGNILERFSAQQFPDLHSELNLSSLELGDSALYFCASSLTSPTGELFFGEGSRLTVL.

The chain recombines TRBV29-1 with TRBJ2-4; the D is unclear. Per germline, CDR1 SQVTM and CDR2 ANQGSEA. V lost 3 bases and J 6 bases, leaving 9 bases between the germline ends. There are 12 residues in the CDR3. This CDR3 reads CSVESSGNIQYF. DNA for the CDR3: TGCAGCGTTGAGTCTTCTGGAAACATTCAGTACTTC. Drawing the rest from reference TRBV29-1 and TRBJ2-4, the complete variable domain is SAVISQKPSRDICQRGTSLTIQCQVDSQVTMMFWYRQQPGQSLTLIATANQGSEATYESGFVIDKFPISRPNLTFSTLTVSNMSPEDSSIYLCSVESSGNIQYFGAGTRLSVL.

V gene TRBV7-9 combines with J gene TRBJ2-5; 7 bases match TRBD1. Germline CDR1 and CDR2: SEHNR and FQNEAQ (reference sequence). After removal of 5 bases from V and 5 bases from J, the junction contained 11 bases not matched to a gene. CDR3 length equals 15 residues. The CDR3 bases are TGTGCCAGCAGCCCGACAGGGCGGTCGAGGGAGACCCAGTACTTC. This gives the protein CASSPTGRSRETQYF.

This clonotype was picked up many times. The V and J genes are TRBV12-3 or TRBV12-4 and TRBJ1-1, with D maybe TRBD1 (5 bases). The CDR3 loop spans 16 amino acids. Trimming removed 6 bases from V and 0 bases from J, with 17 bases in between. The CDR3 nucleotides read TGTGCCAGCAGCTTAATTCCGGGACGGCTGAACACTGAAGCTTTCTTT. Translated, it gives CASSLIPGRLNTEAFF.

This chain joins TRBV27 and TRBJ2-5, with 8 positions matching TRBD2. The germline V gene has CDR1 MNHEY and CDR2 SMNVEV (reference sequence). The CDR3 has 16 residues. V was pared by 3 bases and J by 5 bases, with 11 bases of the junction left unmatched. CDR3 DNA sequence: TGTGCCAGCAGTTTTAAGAGCGGGAGTGGTACTGAGACCCAGTACTTC. Its translation: CASSFKSGSGTETQYF.

The chain recombines TRBV7-2 with TRBJ2-3; TRBD2 matches 14 bases. Losses at the gene ends were 5 bases for V and 10 bases for J; bases not matched to a gene: 5. There are 14 residues in the CDR3. Germline V CDR1 and CDR2: SGHTA, FQGNSA. The CDR3 loop is CASSPRTSGRPQYF. CDR3 coding DNA: TGTGCCAGCAGCCCCAGGACTAGCGGGAGGCCGCAGTATTTT. The full variable domain, in which reference TRBV7-2 and TRBJ2-3 provide the parts outside the CDR3, is GAGVSQSPSNKVTEKGKDVELRCDPISGHTALYWYRQSLGQGLEFLIYFQGNSAPDKSGLPSDRFSAERTGGSVSTLTIQRTQQEDSAVYLCASSPRTSGRPQYFGPGTRLTVL.

This clonotype showed up just a few times. The rearrangement links TRBV20-1 to TRBJ2-4; the D gene is possibly TRBD1 (6 bases). V lost 5 bases, J lost 4 bases, and 18 bases lay in between. The CDR3 runs to 15 residues. Germline CDR1 reads DFQATT; CDR2 reads SNEGSKA (reference sequence). CDR3 amino acids: CSAPNAQGSKNIQYF. CDR3 coding DNA: TGCAGTGCTCCCAACGCACAGGGATCAAAAAACATTCAGTACTTC.

The chain couples TRBV7-8 to TRBJ1-1; unclear D gene. The germline gives CDR1 SGHVS, CDR2 FQNEAQ. V gave up 0 bases and J gave up 6 bases, with 8 bases separating them. This CDR3 contains 13 residues. The CDR3 region has the DNA TGTGCCAGCAGCTTAGCCGCGACGGCTGAAGCTTTCTTT. Translating gives CASSLAATAEAFF.

This clonotype came up many times. The rearrangement joins TRBV7-8 to TRBJ1-5, with 7 bases that match TRBD1. Germline V gene lookup returns CDR1 SGHVS and CDR2 FQNEAQ. There are 17 residues in the CDR3. J was trimmed by 5 bases and V by 5 bases; bases with no gene match: 15. For the CDR3, the DNA is TGTGCCAGCAGCGCCTGGACAGGTTTTGAGAGGGATCAGCCCCAGCATTTT. Translated: CASSAWTGFERDQPQHF.

J is TRBJ2-3 and V is TRBV19; 9 bases fit TRBD2. The V and J ends lost 3 bases and 2 bases, in that order; junction bases with no gene match: 3. CDR3 size: 15 residues. Germline assignment: CDR1 LNHDA and CDR2 SQIVND (reference sequence). CDR3 amino acids: CASSILAGYTDTQYF. The CDR3, as DNA: TGTGCCAGTAGTATCCTAGCGGGATACACAGATACGCAGTATTTT. The variable domain in full, with the rest retrieved from reference TRBV19 and TRBJ2-3, is DGGITQSPKYLFRKEGQNVTLSCEQNLNHDAMYWYRQDPGQGLRLIYYSQIVNDFQKGDIAEGYSVSREKKESFPLTVTSAQKNPTAFYLCASSILAGYTDTQYFGPGTRLTVL.

This clonotype was seen a few times. The CDR3 sequence is CATRQVAEQFF. The CDR3 DNA follows: TGTGCCACCAGACAGGTCGCTGAGCAGTTCTTC. The rearrangement links TRBV15 to TRBJ2-1, with D possibly being TRBD1 (5 bases). The CDR3 extends over 11 amino acids. CDR1 and CDR2 (germline): LNHNV, YYDKDF (reference sequence). The ends were cut back, 6 bases at V and 9 bases at J, with 9 bases in the middle. Based on the CDR3 plus reference TRBV15 and TRBJ2-1, the full variable domain is DAMVIQNPRYQVTQFGKPVTLSCSQTLNHNVMYWYQQKSSQAPKLLFHYYDKDFNNEADTPDNFQSRRPNTSFCFLDIRSPGLGDTAMYLCATRQVAEQFFGPGTRLTVL.

In this sample, this clonotype turned up a few times. The chain employs TRBV11-2 and TRBJ2-1; no reliable D call. Germline values: CDR1 SGHAT, CDR2 FQNNGV. V shed 2 bases and J shed 7 bases, with 6 bases lying between them. The CDR3 extends over 12 amino acids. The CDR3 sequence is CASSLMQNEQFF. CDR3 in DNA: TGTGCCAGCAGCTTAATGCAGAATGAGCAGTTCTTC.

This clonotype was seen more than once but under ten times. This chain links TRBV7-6 with TRBJ2-1, with D hard to call. Germline CDR1 reads SGHVS; CDR2 reads FNYEAQ. The CDR3 runs 14 residues. V lost 3 bases and J 6 bases, leaving 12 bases between the germline ends. The CDR3 sequence is CASSFLLVGNEQFF. The CDR3 coding sequence is TGTGCCAGCAGCTTCCTCCTAGTCGGCAATGAGCAGTTCTTC.

A few counts support this clonotype. The rearrangement uses TRBV6-2 or TRBV6-3 and TRBJ2-7, with TRBD1 matching over 9 bases. Losses at the gene ends were 5 bases for V and 4 bases for J; bases not matched to a gene: 3. The CDR3 runs 13 residues. Germline V gene data show CDR1 as MNHEY and CDR2 as SVGEGT. The CDR3 nucleotides read TGTGCCAGCAGTCACGGGACAGGGTACGAGCAGTACGTC. This sequence encodes CASSHGTGYEQYV.

Concerning this clonotype itself: One end of the junction is discordant with germline, which a read error may explain. The V and J genes are TRBV12-3 or TRBV12-4 and TRBJ2-4; D might be TRBD2 (6 bases). The CDR3 is 15 residues long. The CDR3 sequence: CVSSAGTSRENIQYF. The CDR3 bases are TGTGTCAGCAGTGCCGGGACTTCCAGAGAGAACATTCAGTACTTC.

The rearrangement uses TRBV5-8 and TRBJ2-1; D may match TRBD1 or TRBD2 (7 bases each). Germline assignment: CDR1 SGHTS and CDR2 YDEGEE. V shed 4 bases and J shed 6 bases, with 20 bases lying between them. CDR3 length: 16 residues. CDR3 coding DNA: TGTGCCAGCAGCCGCGGACAGGCCAGGGGGGGCAATGAGCAGTTCTTC. This gives the protein CASSRGQARGGNEQFF.

In its sample, this clonotype was seen a few times. The chain couples TRBV6-2 or TRBV6-3 to TRBJ2-5; D not resolved. The CDR3 runs to 12 residues. Germline loops: CDR1 MNHEY, CDR2 SVGEGT. The V end lost 2 bases, the J end lost 2 bases, and 3 bases lay between the germline ends. The CDR3 loop is CASSYPQETQYF. The CDR3 bases are TGTGCCAGCAGTTACCCACAAGAGACCCAGTACTTC.